This T cell receptor (beta chain) was documented in a study of OX40 agonist ivuxolimab in advanced cancers. In the study overall: With a range of roughly 23 to 79, age averaged 60 years, and around 80% were male.

TCRdb's table, derived via immunoSEQ multiplex PCR, lists solely in-frame clones and lacks some. The sample yields around 14,000 clones, 75% to 85% seen once. This clone was seen only once. The TCR was taken from an adult with an advanced solid tumor such as melanoma, head and neck, liver or kidney cancer. This specimen was CD4+ or CD8+ T cells sorted from blood, taken in a trial of the OX40 agonist ivuxolimab.

In DNA, the CDR3 is TGTGCCAGCAGTGAGGCGGGTTACAATCAGCCCCAGCATTTT. This gives the protein CASSEAGYNQPQHF. The rearrangement joins TRBV6-5 to TRBJ1-5; D is uncertain. The V gene lost 5 bases and the J gene lost 3 bases, with 11 bases spanning the gap. Germline values: CDR1 MNHEY, CDR2 SVGAGI. The CDR3 length is 14 residues.